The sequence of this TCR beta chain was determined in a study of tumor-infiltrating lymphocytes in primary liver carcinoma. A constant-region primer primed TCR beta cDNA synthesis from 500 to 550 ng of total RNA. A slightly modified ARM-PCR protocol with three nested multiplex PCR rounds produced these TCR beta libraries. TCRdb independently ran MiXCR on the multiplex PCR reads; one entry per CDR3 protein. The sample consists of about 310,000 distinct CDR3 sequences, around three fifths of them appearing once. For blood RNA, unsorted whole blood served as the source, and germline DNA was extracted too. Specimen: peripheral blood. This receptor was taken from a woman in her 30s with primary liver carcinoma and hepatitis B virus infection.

CDR3 loop: CASSYQGGRVETQYF. As DNA, the CDR3 is TGTGCCAGCAGTTACCAGGGCGGGAGGGTGGAGACCCAGTACTTC. The chain links TRBV6-2 or TRBV6-3 to TRBJ2-5; 9 nucleotides match TRBD2. The ends lost 2 bases at V and 5 bases at J; junction bases unmatched: 6. The CDR3 is 15 amino acids. CDR1 MNHEY and CDR2 SVGEGT come from the germline V gene.